Below are 9 T cell receptor beta chains sequenced from a single sample in a study of blood T cell repertoires in COVID-19. Sequenced by immunoSEQ multiplex PCR; TCRdb stores in-frame clones only, minus some. There are some 320,000 clones in the sample; roughly 90% occur only once, and 2% to 3% lies in the top ten. Sample: PBMCs or T cells enriched from blood (not recorded which). These receptors originate from a man aged 60 to 75 who had recovered from COVID-19.

The CDR3 here is CARAGQGNTEAFF. The CDR3 DNA is TGTGCCAGAGCCGGACAGGGGAACACTGAAGCTTTCTTT. The V call is TRBV2, the J call TRBJ1-1; 8 nucleotides match TRBD1. V dropped 9 bases and J dropped 1; count of bases not matched to a gene: 4. Germline V gives CDR1 SNHLY, CDR2 FYNNEI. This CDR3 contains 13 residues.

J is TRBJ2-2 and V is TRBV7-8; D gene unclear. Between the trimmed V and J ends, which lost 5 bases and 2 bases, there was a span of 3 bases. CDR3 length: 12 amino acids. Germline V gene sequence: CDR1 SGHVS, CDR2 FQNEAQ. This CDR3 is CASSPNTGELFF. DNA of the CDR3: TGTGCCAGCAGCCCTAACACCGGGGAGCTGTTTTTT.

The chain combines TRBV5-4 with TRBJ2-7; 7 bases line up with TRBD2. This CDR3 region has 14 residues. The ends lost 4 bases at V and 2 bases at J; junction bases unmatched: 6. Germline V gene lookup returns CDR1 SGHNT and CDR2 YYREEE (reference sequence). CDR3 sequence reads: CASSRGLDAYEQYF. The CDR3 DNA is TGTGCCAGCAGCCGTGGACTAGACGCCTACGAGCAGTACTTC.

In DNA form, the CDR3 reads TGTGCCAGCAGTGAAATGTGGGTGGAGTATGGCTACACCTTC. Its protein product is CASSEMWVEYGYTF. The chain employs TRBV6-1 and TRBJ1-2, with D uncertain. Germline CDR1 reads MNHNS; CDR2 reads SASEGT. The CDR3 runs to 14 residues. The V end lost 2 bases, the J end lost 5 bases, and 12 bases lay between the germline ends.

This clone came up a few times. The V and J genes are TRBV7-9 and TRBJ2-5, with TRBD1 identical over 7 bases. The germline V gene has CDR1 SEHNR and CDR2 FQNEAQ (reference sequence). The CDR3 spans 14 residues. J lost 5 bases, V lost 3 bases, and 6 bases had no gene match. As DNA, the CDR3 is TGTGCCAGCAGCTTCAGACAGGGTGTTGAGACCCAGTACTTC. It encodes CASSFRQGVETQYF.

DNA of the CDR3: TGTGCCAGCAATCAGGGGGGACAAGAGACCCAGTACTTC. This encodes CASNQGGQETQYF. This rearrangement joins TRBV5-6 to TRBJ2-5, with D possibly being TRBD1 (7 bases). Germline V gene sequence: CDR1 SGHDT, CDR2 YYEEEE. V lost 6 bases and J lost 2, with 11 bases in between. The CDR3 length is 13 residues.

This chain connects TRBV5-8 to TRBJ1-6, with TRBD1 as a possible D gene (6 bases). Per the germline V gene, CDR1 is SGHTS and CDR2 is YDEGEE. The V gene lost 1 base and the J gene lost 7 bases, with 12 bases spanning the gap. This CDR3 region has 15 residues. CDR3 sequence reads: CASSLSWQGNSPLHF. The CDR3 DNA is TGTGCCAGCAGCTTGTCCTGGCAGGGGAATTCACCCCTCCACTTT.

As DNA, the CDR3 is TGCAGGGCCCAGGGGAACAATGAGCAGTTCTTC. It codes for CRAQGNNEQFF. This rearrangement joins TRBV20-1 to TRBJ2-1; tentative D call: TRBD1 (6 bases). This CDR3 is 11 amino acids long. Germline-derived CDR1 and CDR2 are DFQATT and SNEGSKA (reference sequence).

This rearrangement joins TRBV6-5 to TRBJ2-1, with D perhaps TRBD2 (6 bases). The germline CDR1 and CDR2 sequences are MNHEY and SVGAGI. V was trimmed by 6 bases and J by 9 bases, leaving 15 bases between them. This CDR3 spans 13 amino acids. The DNA of the CDR3 is TGTGCCAGCAGAGGTCCTAGCGCCGGTGAGCAGTTCTTC. Translation gives CASRGPSAGEQFF.